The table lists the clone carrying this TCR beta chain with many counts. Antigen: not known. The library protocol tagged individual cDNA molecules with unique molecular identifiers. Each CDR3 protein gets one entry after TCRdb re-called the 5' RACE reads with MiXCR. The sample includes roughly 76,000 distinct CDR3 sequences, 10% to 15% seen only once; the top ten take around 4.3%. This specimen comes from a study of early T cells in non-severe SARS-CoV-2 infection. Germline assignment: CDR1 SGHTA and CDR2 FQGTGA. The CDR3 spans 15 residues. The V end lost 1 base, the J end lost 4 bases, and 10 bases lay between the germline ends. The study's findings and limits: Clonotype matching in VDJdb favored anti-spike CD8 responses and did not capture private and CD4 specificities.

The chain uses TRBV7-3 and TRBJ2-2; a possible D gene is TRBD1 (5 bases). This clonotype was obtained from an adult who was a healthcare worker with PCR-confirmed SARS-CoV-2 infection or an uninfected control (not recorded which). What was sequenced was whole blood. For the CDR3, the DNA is TGTGCCAGCAGCTTAAGGGGCGGAGCCACCGGGGAGCTGTTTTTT. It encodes CASSLRGGATGELFF.